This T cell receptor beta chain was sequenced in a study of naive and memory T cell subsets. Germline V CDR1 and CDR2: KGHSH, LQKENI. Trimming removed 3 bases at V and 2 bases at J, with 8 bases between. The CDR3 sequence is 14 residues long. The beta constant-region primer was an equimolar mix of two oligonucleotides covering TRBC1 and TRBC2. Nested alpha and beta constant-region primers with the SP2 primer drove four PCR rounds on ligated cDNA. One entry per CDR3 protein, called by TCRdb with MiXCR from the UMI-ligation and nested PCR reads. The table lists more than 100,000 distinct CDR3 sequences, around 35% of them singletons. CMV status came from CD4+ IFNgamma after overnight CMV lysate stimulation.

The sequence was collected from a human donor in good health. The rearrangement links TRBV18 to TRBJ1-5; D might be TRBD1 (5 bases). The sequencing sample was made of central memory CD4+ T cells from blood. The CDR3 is CASSPQGRNQPQHF. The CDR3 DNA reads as TGTGCCAGCTCACCTCAGGGCCGCAATCAGCCCCAGCATTTT. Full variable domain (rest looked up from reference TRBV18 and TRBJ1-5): NAGVMQNPRHLVRRRGQEARLRCSPMKGHSHVYWYRQLPEEGLKFMVYLQKENIIDESGMPKERFSAEFPKEGPSILRIQQVVRGDSAAYFCASSPQGRNQPQHFGDGTRLSIL.